Shown below are 25 T cell receptor beta chains from a single sample sequenced in a study of T cells in Graves' hyperthyroidism and ophthalmopathy. Amplified TCR beta CDR3 regions came from RNA transcripts. HTBI primers were the set used in a first-round RT-PCR of the TCR CDR3. TCRdb re-derived calls from the multiplex PCR reads in MiXCR, one entry per CDR3 protein. Seen here are about 410,000 distinct CDR3 sequences, under 15% observed once, and the top ten hold roughly 13%. Sequencing used blood. The source of these receptors is a young man with Graves' ophthalmopathy.

This clonotype occurred a few times. This sequence joins TRBV10-2 and TRBJ1-4, with TRBD1 matching over 9 bases. Germline CDR1 reads WSHSY; CDR2 reads SAAADI. CDR3 length: 17 residues. The V segment lost 3 bases and the J segment 8 bases; nucleotides outside the gene matches: 13. This CDR3 reads CASSELLGGTGNEKLFF. The CDR3 DNA sequence: TGCGCCAGCAGTGAACTACTCGGGGGGACAGGGAACGAAAAACTGTTTTTT.

This clonotype was counted ten times or more. V is TRBV7-2 and J is TRBJ1-2, with D perhaps TRBD1 (5 bases). Trimming took off 2 bases at V and 8 bases at J, with 9 bases between the two ends. Per the germline V gene, CDR1 is SGHTA and CDR2 is FQGNSA. This CDR3 is 12 amino acids long. The CDR3 nucleotides are TGTGCCAGCAGCTTATATAGGGGCGGCTACACCTTC. Its protein product is CASSLYRGGYTF.

This clonotype has a count of ten or more. The chain carries TRBV29-1 and TRBJ2-7, with TRBD2 as a possible D gene (6 bases). Germline V gene lookup returns CDR1 SQVTM and CDR2 ANQGSEA. V lost 6 bases and J 7 bases, leaving 13 bases between the germline ends. The CDR3 is made up of 11 amino acids. CDR3 nucleotide sequence: TGCAGCGTCACCCTTGGGGGGGAGCAGTACTTC. It is translated as CSVTLGGEQYF.

This clonotype has a count of ten or more. V gene TRBV7-9 combines with J gene TRBJ2-3; no clear D. CDR1 and CDR2 from the germline V gene are SEHNR and FQNEAQ (reference sequence). The germline V and J ends were trimmed by 1 base and 0 bases, with 14 bases remaining between them. This CDR3 comprises 17 residues. The CDR3: CASSLDFAPYSTDTQYF. DNA for the CDR3: TGTGCCAGCAGCTTAGACTTCGCTCCCTATAGCACAGATACGCAGTATTTT.

This CDR3 reads CASSYAGDNEQYF. The CDR3 region has the DNA TGTGCCAGCAGTTACGCAGGGGACAACGAGCAGTACTTC. The chain combines TRBV6-5 with TRBJ2-7, with a weak D call TRBD1 (6 bases). The CDR3 loop spans 13 amino acids. From germline, CDR1 is MNHEY and CDR2 SVGAGI. The V and J ends lost 2 bases and 5 bases respectively, with 10 bases between them.

The chain's CDR3 is CASSLRQGQETQYF. The CDR3 nucleotides read TGCGCCAGCAGCCTTAGACAGGGTCAAGAGACCCAGTACTTC. V gene TRBV4-1 combines with J gene TRBJ2-5; TRBD1 matches 7 bases. Germline CDR1 MGHRA, CDR2 YSYEKL. The CDR3 loop spans 14 amino acids. The V segment lost 4 bases and the J segment 2 bases; nucleotides outside the gene matches: 4.

This clonotype was recorded many times. The chain combines TRBV12-3 or TRBV12-4 with TRBJ2-7; D may match TRBD1 or TRBD2 (5 bases each). V lost 3 bases and J 5 bases, leaving 8 bases between the germline ends. This CDR3 has 12 amino acids. The CDR3 bases are TGTGCCAGCAGTTTTAGAGGGGACGAGCAGTACTTC. It encodes CASSFRGDEQYF.

Concerning this clonotype: Compared with germline, one end of the junction differs, possibly owing to a read error. The chain uses TRBV7-6 and TRBJ2-7; D not resolved. The CDR3 consists of 13 residues. CDR1 and CDR2 from the germline V gene are SGHVS and FNYEAQ. The CDR3 DNA is TGTGCCAGGAGCTCCACCACTCGGAACGAGCAGTACTTC. Translation gives CARSSTTRNEQYF. The full variable domain, completed using reference TRBV7-6 and TRBJ2-7, is GAGVSQSPRYKVTKRGQDVALRCDPISGHVSLYWYRQALGQGPEFLTYFNYEAQQDKSGLPNDRFSAERPEGSISTLTIQRTEQRDSAMYRCARSSTTRNEQYFGPGTRLTVT.

The chain carries TRBV4-1 and TRBJ1-6, with 10 bases aligning to TRBD1. Germline trimming cut 5 bases from V and 6 bases from J; bases unmatched to any gene: 4. CDR3 length: 15 residues. Germline values: CDR1 MGHRA, CDR2 YSYEKL. DNA for the CDR3: TGCGCCAGCAGCGGACGGACAGGGGGTAATTCACCCCTCCACTTT. Its translation is CASSGRTGGNSPLHF.

This clonotype was detected many times. J is TRBJ1-1 and V is TRBV7-9; possible D gene TRBD1, 5 bases. Trimming removed 2 bases from V and 1 base from J, with 8 bases in between. Germline V gene sequence: CDR1 SEHNR, CDR2 FQNEAQ (reference sequence). The CDR3 contains 14 residues. CDR3 loop: CASSLTGSNTEAFF. DNA for the CDR3: TGTGCCAGCAGCTTAACAGGCTCGAACACTGAAGCTTTCTTT.

The V and J genes are TRBV7-9 and TRBJ2-7; 8 bases are shared with TRBD1. The germline V gene has CDR1 SEHNR and CDR2 FQNEAQ (reference sequence). V gave up 1 base and J gave up 7 bases; unmatched junction bases: 15. The CDR3 has 17 amino acids. The CDR3 DNA is TGTGCCAGCAGCTTAGGGGTACGGGACAGGCCCTTTGTGGAGCAGTACTTC. It encodes CASSLGVRDRPFVEQYF.

This clonotype was observed many times. The rearrangement uses TRBV6-1 and TRBJ2-1; 10 bases match TRBD2. Germline V gene data show CDR1 as MNHNS and CDR2 as SASEGT. V shed 6 bases, J shed 0 bases, and the junction held 8 bases outside the gene matches. The CDR3 has 17 amino acids. The CDR3: CASRPAGGGSSYNEQFF. In DNA form, the CDR3 reads TGTGCCAGCAGGCCAGCGGGAGGGGGAAGCTCCTACAATGAGCAGTTCTTC.

The chain has TRBV7-9 and TRBJ1-1; D is ambiguous. Germline CDR1 SEHNR, CDR2 FQNEAQ (reference sequence). V lost 1 base and J lost 4, with 13 bases in between. This CDR3 is 15 amino acids long. The CDR3 loop is CASSLDSLHGTEAFF. The CDR3 nucleotides read TGTGCCAGCAGCTTAGATAGTCTCCACGGCACTGAAGCTTTCTTT.

This clonotype was counted many times. The chain carries TRBV5-1 and TRBJ2-3; 8 bases match TRBD2. This CDR3 comprises 15 residues. Germline loops: CDR1 SGHRS, CDR2 YFSETQ. With V trimmed by 5 bases and J by 0 bases, 5 bases remained unmatched. The CDR3 region has the DNA TGCGCCAGCAGGTTCACGGGGGGGAGCACAGATACGCAGTATTTT. Encoded protein: CASRFTGGSTDTQYF.

This sequence joins TRBV3-1 and TRBJ2-7, with D perhaps TRBD2 (6 bases). This CDR3 contains 15 residues. The V end lost 6 bases, the J end lost 2 bases, and 17 bases lay between the germline ends. CDR1 LGHDT and CDR2 YNNKEL come from the germline V gene (reference sequence). The CDR3 coding sequence is TGTGCCAGCAGTCTCTATGACGGGGGTACCTACGAGCAGTACTTC. Encoded protein: CASSLYDGGTYEQYF.

This clonotype has more than one count but fewer than ten. CDR3 residues: CAISDEGWGQGARQYF. CDR3 nucleotide sequence: TGTGCCATCAGTGATGAGGGCTGGGGACAGGGGGCCCGACAGTACTTC. The chain carries TRBV10-3 and TRBJ2-7; 12 bases align to TRBD1. V was clipped by 3 bases and J by 10 bases; unmatched bases: 13. Germline V lookup: CDR1 ENHRY, CDR2 SYGVKD. The length of the CDR3 is 16 residues.

This clonotype was seen more than once but under ten times. A much larger clone differs by one base, so this may be a read error. V usage is TRBV6-5 and J usage is TRBJ2-7, with D perhaps matching TRBD1 or TRBD2 (5 bases each). Germline V CDR1 and CDR2: MNHEY, SVGAGI. The CDR3 length is 13 residues. V lost 4 bases and J 5 bases, leaving 12 bases between the germline ends. In DNA, the CDR3 is TGTGCCAGCAGTTGGACAAAGCGGAACGAGCAGTACTTC. Residues: CASSWTKRNEQYF.

This clonotype was seen at least ten times. The V gene is TRBV11-2, the J gene TRBJ2-2, with D possibly being TRBD1 or TRBD2 (5 bases each). The CDR3 is made up of 18 amino acids. Germline CDR1 and CDR2: SGHAT and FQNNGV. The ends were cut back, 2 bases at V and 4 bases at J, with 20 bases in the middle. The CDR3 DNA reads TGTGCCAGCAGCTTATATATAGGAGGCAGGGCGCGCACCGGGGAGCTGTTTTTT. Encoded protein: CASSLYIGGRARTGELFF.

The rearrangement joins TRBV9 to TRBJ2-5; 8 positions agree with TRBD2. The CDR3 has 16 residues. Unmatched junction bases numbered 9, after V lost 3 bases and J lost 2 bases. CDR1 and CDR2 from the germline V gene are SGDLS and YYNGEE. The CDR3 loop is CASSAAAGGGQETQYF. The CDR3 DNA follows: TGTGCCAGCAGCGCCGCGGCTGGCGGGGGGCAAGAGACCCAGTACTTC.

CDR3 amino acids: CASSRTDSQYNEQFF. The DNA of the CDR3 is TGTGCCAGCAGCCGAACGGACTCCCAATACAATGAGCAGTTCTTC. The rearrangement links TRBV7-3 to TRBJ2-1; weak D call: TRBD2 (5 bases). Germline-derived CDR1 and CDR2 are SGHTA and FQGTGA. The CDR3 is 15 residues long. Trimming removed 5 bases at V and 4 bases at J, with 15 bases between.

In its sample, this clonotype was seen many times. J is TRBJ1-2 and V is TRBV3-1; a weak D match, TRBD1 (6 bases). The germline V and J ends were trimmed by 1 base and 9 bases, with 18 bases remaining between them. The CDR3 totals 15 residues. CDR1 is LGHDT, CDR2 YNNKEL, per germline (reference sequence). CDR3: CASSQVKGGRGSYTF. DNA for the CDR3: TGTGCCAGCAGCCAAGTTAAAGGGGGACGGGGTAGCTACACCTTC.

This clonotype turned up a few times. The CDR3 sequence: CASSHPGQGSAYEQYF. The CDR3 nucleotides read TGTGCCAGCAGCCATCCGGGACAGGGTAGTGCCTACGAGCAGTACTTC. V usage is TRBV4-2 and J usage is TRBJ2-7; 9 bases line up with TRBD1. The CDR3 extends over 16 amino acids. Germline V CDR1 and CDR2: LGHNA, YNFKEQ. The trim removed 3 bases at V and 2 bases at J, leaving 8 bases unmatched.

A word on this clonotype: This clone may be a read error of a much larger clone one base away. V and J are TRBV28 and TRBJ2-7, with D maybe TRBD2 (5 bases). V lost 10 bases, J lost 3 bases, and 10 bases lay in between. The CDR3 is 11 residues long. Germline loops: CDR1 MDHEN, CDR2 SYDVKM. The CDR3 sequence: CANNAGYEQYF. The CDR3 DNA follows: TGTGCCAACAATGCGGGCTACGAGCAGTACTTC. The whole variable domain, remainder taken from reference TRBV28 and TRBJ2-7, is DVKVTQSSRYLVKRTGEKVFLECVQDMDHENMFWYRQDPGLGLRLIYFSYDVKMKEKGDIPEGYSVSREKKERFSLILESASTNQTSMYLCANNAGYEQYFGPGTRLTVT.

This clonotype turned up a few times. The chain uses TRBV24-1 and TRBJ2-1; D uncertain. The CDR3 loop spans 15 amino acids. V lost 1 base and J 0 bases, leaving 6 bases between the germline ends. Germline V gives CDR1 KGHDR, CDR2 SFDVKD. DNA of the CDR3: TGTGCCACCAGTGATTTAAAGAGCTCCTACAATGAGCAGTTCTTC. It is translated as CATSDLKSSYNEQFF.

This clonotype occurred a few times. The rearrangement uses TRBV7-2 and TRBJ1-2; no firm D call. Germline V CDR1 and CDR2: SGHTA, FQGNSA. Trimming cost V 5 bases and J 9 bases, with 22 bases left between them. CDR3 length: 15 amino acids. The CDR3 reads CASSHKPGAGLSYTF. Here the CDR3 DNA reads TGTGCCAGCAGCCACAAACCCGGCGCGGGGTTAAGCTACACCTTC.